This T cell receptor beta chain was recorded in a study of Graves' ophthalmopathy and Graves' hyperthyroidism. Overall study findings and caveats: Blood also contained most of the expanded thyroid clonotypes above 0.001 frequency.

A remark on this clonotype: Its antigen is as yet unknown. A much larger clone is a single base away; this may be a read error.

TCR beta CDR3 regions were amplified from RNA transcripts. HTBI-primed first-round RT-PCR preceded second-round multiplex PCR. TCRdb reanalysed the multiplex PCR reads using MiXCR and keeps one entry per CDR3 protein. The sample lists just over 400,000 distinct CDR3 sequences; approximately 21% were seen once. Germline loops: CDR1 DFQATT, CDR2 SNEGSKA (reference sequence). This CDR3 region has 14 residues. The V call is TRBV20-1, the J call TRBJ2-6; tentative D call: TRBD2 (6 bases). This receptor was obtained from a woman between 18 and 30 years old with stable Graves' hyperthyroidism. The source material was peripheral blood. The CDR3: CCASAGSGANVLTF. CDR3 coding DNA: TGCTGTGCTAGCGCGGGCTCTGGGGCCAACGTCCTGACTTTC.